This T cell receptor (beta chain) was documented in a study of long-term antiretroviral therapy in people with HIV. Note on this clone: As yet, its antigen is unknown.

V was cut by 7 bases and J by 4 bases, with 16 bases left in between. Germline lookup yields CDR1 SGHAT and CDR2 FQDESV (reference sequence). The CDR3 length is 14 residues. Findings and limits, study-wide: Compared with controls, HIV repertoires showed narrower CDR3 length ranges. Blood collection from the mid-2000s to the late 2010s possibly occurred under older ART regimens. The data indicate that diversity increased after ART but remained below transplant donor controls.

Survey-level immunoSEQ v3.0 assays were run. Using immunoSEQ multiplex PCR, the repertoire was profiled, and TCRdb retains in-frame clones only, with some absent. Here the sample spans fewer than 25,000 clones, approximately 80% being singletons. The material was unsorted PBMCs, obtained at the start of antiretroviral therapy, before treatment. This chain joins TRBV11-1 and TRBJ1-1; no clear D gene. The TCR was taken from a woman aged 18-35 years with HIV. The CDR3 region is CASTNRVQSTEAFF. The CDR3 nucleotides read TGTGCCAGCACCAACCGGGTCCAAAGCACTGAAGCTTTCTTT. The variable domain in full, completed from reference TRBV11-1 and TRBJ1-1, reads EAEVAQSPRYKITEKSQAVAFWCDPISGHATLYWYRQILGQGPELLVQFQDESVVDDSQLPKDRFSAERLKGVDSTLKIQPAELGDSAMYLCASTNRVQSTEAFFGQGTRLTVV.